The clone carrying this TCR beta chain appeared a single time. Its target is unknown. This is likely a read error, given that the CDR3 carries no conserved phenylalanine or tryptophan at its end. Amplification of TCR alpha and beta CDR3 regions from RNA used iRepertoire nested multiplex PCR. TCRdb re-analysed the multiplex PCR reads in MiXCR, keeping a single row per CDR3 protein. The sample holds more than 85,000 distinct CDR3 sequences; less than 30% are singletons and the top ten take under 45%. Per germline, CDR1 SGHVS and CDR2 FQNEAQ. The CDR3 sequence is 14 residues long. This entry comes from a study of glioma-infiltrating T cells. Study-level results: Tissue-blood divergence was below expectation in non-neoplastic patients, above in gliomas. CDR3 overlap between tissue and blood was very small.

The genes are TRBV7-8 and TRBJ1-3; D remains ambiguous. The source is a human donor with low-grade glioma or glioblastoma, undergoing nonglioma brain surgery, or in good health (not recorded which). Sequencing used glioma tissue, nonneoplastic brain tissue, or PBMCs (not recorded which). The chain's CDR3 is CGSSLALIGNTIYL. Written as DNA, the CDR3 is TGTGGCAGCAGCTTAGCACTGATTGGAAACACCATATATTTA.